This record covers a single T cell receptor beta chain. The entry originates in a study of blood T cell repertoires in COVID-19. In the study overall: Material from acute and convalescent COVID-19 was sourced from the United States, Italy and Spain. PBMCs, B-cell-depleted T cells, or T cells provided the cDNA or gDNA that made up the material.

Only in-frame clones appear in the TCRdb table, and some are missing; sequencing was by immunoSEQ multiplex PCR. The table shows about 160,000 clones, with 75% to 90% occurring only once. This CDR3 comprises 13 residues. The V gene's germline CDR1 is MNHNY and CDR2 SVGAGI (reference sequence). V was trimmed by 6 bases and J by 1 base, leaving 9 bases between them. The source material was peripheral blood. The sequence was obtained from a human donor with acute or convalescent COVID-19. The donor label of this sample is uncertain. V usage is TRBV6-6 and J usage is TRBJ1-1; TRBD1 is a possible D gene (5 bases). The CDR3 DNA follows: TGTGCCAGCAGACCCGGACAGAACACTGAAGCTTTCTTT. Its protein is CASRPGQNTEAFF.